Following are 28 T cell receptor beta chains from one sample sequenced in a study of blood T cell repertoires in COVID-19. The data were produced by immunoSEQ multiplex PCR, yet TCRdb's version contains in-frame clones alone and is incomplete. The sample records approximately 40,000 clones, 80% to 90% being singletons. Input material: peripheral blood. Receptors originate from a man aged 35 to 55 with COVID-19, enrolled during active disease.

V gene TRBV28 combines with J gene TRBJ2-7; D is perhaps TRBD1 (6 bases). The V gene lost 3 bases and the J gene lost 6 bases, with 15 bases spanning the gap. CDR3 length: 14 residues. Germline V gene data show CDR1 as MDHEN and CDR2 as SYDVKM. CDR3 DNA sequence: TGTGCCAGCAGTTTTTCCACAGGGTCGGTCGAGCAGTACTTC. Protein sequence: CASSFSTGSVEQYF.

J is TRBJ1-4 and V is TRBV5-1; D is unclear. Germline V gene lookup returns CDR1 SGHRS and CDR2 YFSETQ. There are 14 residues in the CDR3. Trimming removed 0 bases from V and 0 bases from J, with 3 bases in between. The CDR3 coding sequence is TGCGCCAGCAGCTTGGCTTCAACTAATGAAAAACTGTTTTTT. Translation gives CASSLASTNEKLFF.

The gene calls are TRBV5-8 and TRBJ1-2, with TRBD1 as a possible D gene (6 bases). Germline V gene sequence: CDR1 SGHTS, CDR2 YDEGEE. The CDR3 has 16 residues. Between the trimmed V and J ends, which lost 0 bases and 7 bases, there was a span of 19 bases. CDR3 region: CASSLAGQGLRLGYTF. CDR3 in DNA: TGTGCCAGCAGCTTGGCCGGGCAGGGGCTACGCCTTGGCTACACCTTC.

This clone appeared a single time. The gene calls are TRBV5-1 and TRBJ2-5, with D maybe TRBD1 (5 bases). The germline V gene encodes CDR1 SGHRS and CDR2 YFSETQ. The CDR3 loop spans 14 amino acids. The V end was cut by 2 bases, the J end by 3 bases, with 11 bases between. Here the CDR3 DNA reads TGCGCCAGCAGCTTCTCAGGGAACGAAGAGACCCAGTACTTC. Protein product: CASSFSGNEETQYF.

In its sample, this clone was seen a few times. The V call is TRBV6-5, the J call TRBJ1-2; TRBD1 aligns across 9 bases. V gave up 0 bases and J gave up 1 base; unmatched junction bases: 0. The CDR3 length is 15 residues. CDR1 is MNHEY and CDR2 is SVGAGI in the germline V gene. This CDR3 is CASSYSDRGNYGYTF. The CDR3 DNA reads as TGTGCCAGCAGTTACTCGGACAGGGGTAACTATGGCTACACCTTC.

This sequence joins TRBV5-1 and TRBJ2-5; 8 bases line up with TRBD1. The CDR3 is 16 residues long. The ends lost 4 bases at V and 5 bases at J; junction bases unmatched: 13. The germline V gene encodes CDR1 SGHRS and CDR2 YFSETQ. CDR3 coding DNA: TGCGCCAGCAGCCCACCGGACAGGGTAATACGGGAGACCCAGTACTTC. Translation gives CASSPPDRVIRETQYF.

This clone was detected a few times. This rearrangement joins TRBV15 to TRBJ1-5; 9 bases map to TRBD1. Germline assignment: CDR1 LNHNV and CDR2 YYDKDF (reference sequence). The CDR3 length is 16 residues. The trim removed 3 bases at V and 4 bases at J, leaving 7 bases unmatched. CDR3 bases: TGTGCCACCAGCAGCGACGGGACAGGGAGGAATCAGCCCCAGCATTTT. Translation gives CATSSDGTGRNQPQHF. The full variable domain, with the rest looked up from reference TRBV15 and TRBJ1-5, is DAMVIQNPRYQVTQFGKPVTLSCSQTLNHNVMYWYQQKSSQAPKLLFHYYDKDFNNEADTPDNFQSRRPNTSFCFLDIRSPGLGDTAMYLCATSSDGTGRNQPQHFGDGTRLSIL.

The rearrangement links TRBV5-1 to TRBJ1-1, with D possibly TRBD1 on 5 matching bases. Germline V gene data show CDR1 as SGHRS and CDR2 as YFSETQ. The V and J ends lost 2 bases and 6 bases respectively, with 11 bases between them. CDR3 length: 13 residues. The CDR3 sequence: CASSLAGRSEAFF. In DNA, the CDR3 is TGCGCCAGCAGCTTAGCAGGGCGCTCTGAAGCTTTCTTT.

The CDR3 spells CASSRQVNSYTF. The CDR3 DNA sequence: TGTGCCAGCAGTCGACAGGTTAATAGCTACACCTTC. The chain joins TRBV5-6 to TRBJ1-2; D is perhaps TRBD1 (6 bases). Germline V lookup: CDR1 SGHDT, CDR2 YYEEEE. The CDR3 spans 12 residues. V dropped 5 bases and J dropped 9 bases, with 14 bases sitting between them.

This clone was seen only once. V and J are TRBV10-1 and TRBJ1-5; D may be TRBD1 (5 bases). This CDR3 region has 18 residues. V gave up 2 bases and J gave up 2 bases, with 19 bases separating them. Germline V gene data show CDR1 as WNHNN and CDR2 as SYGVQD (reference sequence). The CDR3 DNA is TGCGCCAGCAGTGAGGGACATATTCGCCTCTTCGGCAATCAGCCCCAGCATTTT. Translated, it gives CASSEGHIRLFGNQPQHF.

This rearrangement joins TRBV29-1 to TRBJ2-5, with no clear D. Trimming pared 5 bases from V and 1 base from J, leaving 5 bases between. CDR3 length: 11 residues. Germline V CDR1 and CDR2: SQVTM, ANQGSEA. CDR3: CSVRVQETQYF. CDR3 coding DNA: TGCAGCGTTCGGGTCCAAGAGACCCAGTACTTC. Together with reference TRBV29-1 and TRBJ2-5, the CDR3 gives the full variable domain: SAVISQKPSRDICQRGTSLTIQCQVDSQVTMMFWYRQQPGQSLTLIATANQGSEATYESGFVIDKFPISRPNLTFSTLTVSNMSPEDSSIYLCSVRVQETQYFGPGTRLLVL.

The rearrangement uses TRBV9 and TRBJ1-1, with TRBD1 as a possible D gene (6 bases). The CDR3 contains 15 residues. V was cut by 2 bases and J by 5 bases, with 16 bases left in between. Germline lookup yields CDR1 SGDLS and CDR2 YYNGEE. The CDR3 bases are TGTGCCAGCAGCGTCACTCCCAGGGGAGAGACTGAAGCTTTCTTT. Translated: CASSVTPRGETEAFF. The complete variable domain, with remaining parts taken from reference TRBV9 and TRBJ1-1, reads DSGVTQTPKHLITATGQRVTLRCSPRSGDLSVYWYQQSLDQGLQFLIQYYNGEERAKGNILERFSAQQFPDLHSELNLSSLELGDSALYFCASSVTPRGETEAFFGQGTRLTVV.

The V call is TRBV5-4, the J call TRBJ1-2; a possible D gene is TRBD1 (5 bases). Trimming removed 0 bases from V and 4 bases from J, with 10 bases in between. The CDR3 contains 14 residues. Germline CDR1 reads SGHNT; CDR2 reads YYREEE (reference sequence). The CDR3: CASSLEGSPYGYTF. In DNA, the CDR3 is TGTGCCAGCAGCTTGGAGGGGTCCCCCTATGGCTACACCTTC.

The chain couples TRBV3-1 (or the pseudogene TRBV3-2) to TRBJ2-4; 7 nucleotides match TRBD2. J lost 4 bases, V lost 1 base, and 4 bases had no gene match. CDR1 is LGHDT and CDR2 is YNNKEL in the germline V gene (reference sequence). The length of the CDR3 is 15 residues. In DNA form, the CDR3 reads TGTGCCAGCAGCCAAGGGGATAGCGGGAAAAACATTCAGTACTTC. Protein: CASSQGDSGKNIQYF.

The J gene is TRBJ2-1, the V gene TRBV19, with 11 bases identical to TRBD1. Per the germline V gene, CDR1 is LNHDA and CDR2 is SQIVND (reference sequence). Trimming cost V 3 bases and J 8 bases; bases outside gene matches: 6. CDR3 length: 15 residues. The CDR3 region has the DNA TGTGCCAGTAGTATTGGACAGGGGGCGCCGGATGAGCAGTTCTTC. Its translation: CASSIGQGAPDEQFF. The full variable domain, with the rest looked up from reference TRBV19 and TRBJ2-1, is DGGITQSPKYLFRKEGQNVTLSCEQNLNHDAMYWYRQDPGQGLRLIYYSQIVNDFQKGDIAEGYSVSREKKESFPLTVTSAQKNPTAFYLCASSIGQGAPDEQFFGPGTRLTVL.

There are a few counts of this clone. V is TRBV9 and J is TRBJ1-2; weak D call: TRBD1 (6 bases). Trimming removed 0 bases at V and 3 bases at J, with 12 bases between. The germline V gene encodes CDR1 SGDLS and CDR2 YYNGEE. The CDR3 totals 15 residues. The CDR3 sequence: CASSVADRADYGYTF. The DNA of the CDR3 is TGTGCCAGCAGCGTAGCGGACAGAGCAGACTATGGCTACACCTTC.

The chain joins TRBV2 to TRBJ2-3; TRBD2 matches at 11 bases. V lost 6 bases, J lost 1 base, and 3 bases stayed unmatched. CDR1 SNHLY and CDR2 FYNNEI come from the germline V gene. This CDR3 is built from 15 residues. The CDR3 region is CASSVTSGGTDTQYF. CDR3 DNA sequence: TGTGCCAGCAGCGTGACTAGCGGGGGCACAGATACGCAGTATTTT.

The chain links TRBV4-1 to TRBJ2-3, with 8 bases that match TRBD2. Germline CDR1 is MGHRA and CDR2 is YSYEKL. V shed 6 bases and J 0 bases; nucleotides not matched to a gene: 5. CDR3 length: 15 residues. The CDR3 region is CASRDKRGSTDTQYF. CDR3 DNA sequence: TGCGCCAGCAGGGATAAGCGGGGGAGCACAGATACGCAGTATTTT.

CDR3 DNA: TGTGCCAGTAGTGGTCGACTAGGGGATACGCAGTATTTT. This encodes CASSGRLGDTQYF. This chain links TRBV19 with TRBJ2-3; possibly TRBD2 for D (6 bases). Germline lookup yields CDR1 LNHDA and CDR2 SQIVND (reference sequence). With 5 bases removed from V and 6 bases from J, the gap between germline ends came to 12 bases. The CDR3 is made up of 13 amino acids.

V gene TRBV27 combines with J gene TRBJ1-3, with 7 bases lining up with TRBD1. J lost 3 bases, V lost 6 bases, and 5 bases had no gene match. From germline, CDR1 is MNHEY and CDR2 SMNVEV (reference sequence). The CDR3 consists of 14 residues. The CDR3 loop reads CASSPRQGGNTIYF. In nucleotides, the CDR3 is TGTGCCAGCAGCCCCAGACAGGGTGGAAACACCATATATTTT.

V usage is TRBV10-2 and J usage is TRBJ2-1; 7 positions agree with TRBD2. This CDR3 is built from 15 residues. With V trimmed by 2 bases and J by 1 base, 2 bases remained unmatched. CDR1 WSHSY and CDR2 SAAADI come from the germline V gene. The CDR3: CASSEIGGSYNEQFF. As DNA, the CDR3 is TGCGCCAGCAGTGAGATCGGGGGGTCCTACAATGAGCAGTTCTTC.

The chain carries TRBV19 and TRBJ2-1; D is undetermined. Germline V gene data show CDR1 as LNHDA and CDR2 as SQIVND (reference sequence). V was clipped by 3 bases and J by 0 bases, with 6 bases between them. CDR3 size: 14 residues. The CDR3 DNA reads TGTGCCAGTAGTATGCAGTCCTCCTACAATGAGCAGTTCTTC. Protein product: CASSMQSSYNEQFF.

The rearrangement joins TRBV19 to TRBJ1-1, with D maybe TRBD1 (6 bases). Germline-derived CDR1 and CDR2 are LNHDA and SQIVND (reference sequence). The CDR3 is 15 amino acids. V was cut by 3 bases and J by 2 bases, with 13 bases left in between. CDR3 in DNA: TGTGCCAGTAGTATGAGTGGCAGGGGCAACACTGAAGCTTTCTTT. Translated, it gives CASSMSGRGNTEAFF.

The chain is built from TRBV5-4 and TRBJ2-7, with TRBD1 identical over 7 bases. The CDR3 has 12 residues. With V trimmed by 2 bases and J by 10 bases, 6 bases remained unmatched. Germline V lookup: CDR1 SGHNT, CDR2 YYREEE (reference sequence). CDR3 sequence: CASSFGTGDQYF. As DNA, the CDR3 is TGTGCCAGCAGCTTCGGTACAGGGGACCAGTACTTC.

V and J are TRBV14 and TRBJ2-3; maybe TRBD1 (6 bases). Looked up from germline, CDR1 is SGHDN and CDR2 is FVKESK. The CDR3 sequence is 16 residues long. V lost 1 base and J lost 2, with 13 bases in between. CDR3 region: CASSQVLQGHTDTQYF. CDR3 in DNA: TGTGCCAGCAGCCAAGTCCTACAGGGCCACACAGATACGCAGTATTTT.

The chain uses TRBV27 and TRBJ2-1, with D hard to call. Germline V lookup: CDR1 MNHEY, CDR2 SMNVEV (reference sequence). Trimming took off 2 bases at V and 0 bases at J, with 8 bases between the two ends. This CDR3 has 15 amino acids. The CDR3 loop is CASSLDRGSYNEQFF. In DNA form, the CDR3 reads TGTGCCAGCAGTTTAGACCGAGGCTCCTACAATGAGCAGTTCTTC.

The J gene is TRBJ2-1, the V gene TRBV9, with 8 bases matching TRBD1. Trimming at V came to 4 bases and at J to 7 bases, leaving 13 bases not matched to a gene. This CDR3 is 16 amino acids long. CDR1 is SGDLS, CDR2 YYNGEE, per germline. The CDR3 DNA is TGTGCCAGCAGCCCACGTCCCGGGACAGGTGTGAATGAGCAGTTCTTC. It is translated as CASSPRPGTGVNEQFF.

The chain carries TRBV3-1 (or the pseudogene TRBV3-2) and TRBJ1-1; perhaps TRBD1 as D (5 bases). Trimming cost V 5 bases and J 5 bases, with 18 bases left between them. Germline V gives CDR1 LGHDT, CDR2 YNNKEL (reference sequence). CDR3 length equals 15 residues. Here the CDR3 DNA reads TGTGCCAGCAGCTTAATGGGGGGATTGGAGACTGAAGCTTTCTTT. Its protein is CASSLMGGLETEAFF.